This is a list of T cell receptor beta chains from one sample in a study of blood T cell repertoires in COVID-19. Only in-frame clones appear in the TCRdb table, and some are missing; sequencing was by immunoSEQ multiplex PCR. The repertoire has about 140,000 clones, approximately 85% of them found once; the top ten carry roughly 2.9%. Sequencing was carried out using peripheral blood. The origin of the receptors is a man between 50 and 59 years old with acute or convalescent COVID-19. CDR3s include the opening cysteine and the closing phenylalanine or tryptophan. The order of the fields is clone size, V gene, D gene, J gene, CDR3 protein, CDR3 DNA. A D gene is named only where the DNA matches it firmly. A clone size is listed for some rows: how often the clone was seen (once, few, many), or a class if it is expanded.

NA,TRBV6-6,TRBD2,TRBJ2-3,CASSPTSGYTDTQYF,TGTGCCAGCAGTCCGACTAGCGGGTACACAGATACGCAGTATTTT
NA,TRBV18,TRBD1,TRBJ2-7,CASSPAGTGVSYEQYF,TGTGCCAGCTCACCGGCCGGGACAGGGGTTTCCTACGAGCAGTACTTC
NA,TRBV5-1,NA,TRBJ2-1,CASSLVAEVYNEQFF,TGCGCCAGCAGCTTGGTGGCAGAGGTGTACAATGAGCAGTTCTTC
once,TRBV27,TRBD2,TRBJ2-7,CASRQPGTGTSGYEQYF,TGTGCCAGCAGGCAACCCGGGACCGGGACTAGCGGCTACGAGCAGTACTTC
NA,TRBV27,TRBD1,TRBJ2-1,CASTAVTGVAFF,TGTGCCAGCACAGCGGTTACAGGGGTTGCGTTCTTC
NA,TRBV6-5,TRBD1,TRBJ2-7,CASRSGTGTYEQYF,TGTGCCAGCAGGTCCGGGACAGGTACCTACGAGCAGTACTTC
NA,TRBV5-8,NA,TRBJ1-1,CASSRNTGMGGDTEAFF,TGTGCCAGCAGCAGAAATACAGGGATGGGGGGGGACACTGAAGCTTTCTTT
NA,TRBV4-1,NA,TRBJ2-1,CASSQDLAGPEFF,TGCGCCAGCAGCCAAGATCTTGCTGGGCCAGAGTTCTTC
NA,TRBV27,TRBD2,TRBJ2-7,CASKGGRALNEQYF,TGTGCCAGCAAGGGCGGGAGGGCCCTCAACGAGCAGTACTTC
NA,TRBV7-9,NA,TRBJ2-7,CASSPTRDPYEQYF,TGTGCCAGCAGCCCGACCCGGGATCCCTACGAGCAGTACTTC
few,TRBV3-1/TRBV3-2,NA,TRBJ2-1,CASSRDPGGEQFF,TGTGCCAGCAGCAGGGACCCCGGGGGTGAGCAGTTCTTC
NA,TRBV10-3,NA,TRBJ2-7,CAISEVQGTYEQYF,TGTGCCATCAGTGAGGTGCAGGGAACATACGAGCAGTACTTC
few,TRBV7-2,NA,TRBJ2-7,CASSLERAGFYPGEQYF,TGTGCCAGCAGCCTCGAACGGGCAGGGTTTTATCCAGGCGAGCAGTACTTC
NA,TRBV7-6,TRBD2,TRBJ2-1,CASGLAGGSYNEQFF,TGTGCCAGCGGCTTAGCGGGGGGGTCCTACAATGAGCAGTTCTTC
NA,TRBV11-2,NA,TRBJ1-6,CASSRVSDGLTTLHF,TGTGCCAGCAGCCGGGTCTCGGACGGACTGACGACCCTCCACTTT
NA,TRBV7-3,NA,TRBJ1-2,CASSTWLDRGDYGYTF,TGTGCCAGCAGCACTTGGTTGGATCGGGGGGACTATGGCTACACCTTC
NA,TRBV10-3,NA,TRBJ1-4,CAISVGGEKLFF,TGTGCCATCAGTGTAGGGGGTGAAAAACTGTTTTTT
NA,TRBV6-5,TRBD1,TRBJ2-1,CASSYMQGASNEQFF,TGTGCCAGCAGTTATATGCAGGGGGCTAGTAATGAGCAGTTCTTC
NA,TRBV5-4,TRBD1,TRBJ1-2,CASSPPGTDYGYTF,TGTGCCAGCAGTCCCCCTGGGACAGACTATGGCTACACCTTC
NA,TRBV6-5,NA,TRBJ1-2,CASRRNINYGYTF,TGTGCCAGCAGGCGGAATATTAACTATGGCTACACCTTC
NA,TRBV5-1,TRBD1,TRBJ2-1,CASSLGLGQGVYNEQFF,TGCGCCAGCAGCTTGGGTCTAGGACAGGGGGTTTACAATGAGCAGTTCTTC
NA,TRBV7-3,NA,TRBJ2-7,CASSPQGEYLSEQYF,TGTGCCAGCAGCCCCCAGGGTGAATACCTCTCCGAGCAGTACTTC
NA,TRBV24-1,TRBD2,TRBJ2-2,CATSDPPSGENTGELFF,TGTGCCACCAGTGACCCCCCTAGCGGGGAGAACACCGGGGAGCTGTTTTTT
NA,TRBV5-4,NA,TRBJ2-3,CASSFVSGGAADTQYF,TGTGCCAGCAGCTTTGTCTCCGGCGGGGCCGCCGATACGCAGTATTTT